This T cell receptor (beta chain) was captured in a study of beta chain features in type 1 diabetes (dated by TCRdb to the late 2010s). The study in broad terms: Patients and healthy donors did not differ in mean age, gender distribution, total cell number or subset yield. Naive and central memory subsets were obtained from all 30 or so donors, but regulatory and stem cell-like memory subsets were isolated from only 8 patients and roughly eight healthy donors. The study compared the TCRB repertoires of sorted circulating CD4+ T cell subsets in recently diagnosed type 1 diabetes patients with those in matched healthy donors. A total of 90 million to 140 million sorted cells were examined across all samples, and RNA yield correlated strongly with the number of cells per subset.

This clone came up a few times. This receptor's antigen is unknown. Base quality data are lacking; no much larger clone is found one base away. What the authors observed across the whole study: At VDJ recombination sites, type 1 diabetes patients had fewer insertions and more deleted nucleotides, which implies abnormalities in thymic rearrangement. Naive, central memory and regulatory TCRB repertoires appeared to be more similar among patients than among healthy donors. HLA sub-analyses involved small numbers of individuals, so any influence of HLA type on TCRB rearrangement remained unresolved. Because cDNA was sequenced instead of genomic DNA, activated cells with high expression could be over-represented, although the groups did not differ in activation or CD3 levels. Type 1 diabetes patients showed a moderate but significant shortening of TCRB CDR3 length in all four CD4+ subsets. PCR might favor shorter templates, but patient and control samples were amplified and corrected together, so any skew would affect both groups equally.

From each donor, a single peripheral blood sample of around 120 mL on average was drawn into heparinised tubes. A BD FACSAria II and a panel including CD45RO, CCR7, CD25, CD127, CD95 and CD27 were used to sort naive, central memory, regulatory and stem cell-like memory CD4+ T cells. All sorted populations exceeded 95% purity. PBMCs were isolated immediately by Lymphoprep density gradient centrifugation and stained directly without culture. So that batch effects would be minimized, each experiment stained and sorted samples in pairs, pairing one healthy donor with one patient. The entire amount of isolated RNA was reverse transcribed using the High Capacity cDNA Reverse Transcription Kit, so the sequenced TCRB transcripts were expressed ones. Naive, central memory and regulatory T cell samples underwent deep immunoSEQ sequencing, averaging about 3.57 million total reads per sample. After sorted cells were lysed in RLT buffer, RNA was extracted with DNase-treated RNeasy Micro or Mini kits, with the choice depending on cell number. Each cell subset was processed on its own to prevent cross-contamination, while patient and healthy donor samples were processed together. The immunoSEQ multiplex PCR was used to amplify TCRB sequences from cDNA, generating 87-bp fragments that spanned the CDR3 region. The amplicons were sequenced using the Illumina HiSeq platform. The study's own analysis went as follows. Synthetic template baselines were used to correct PCR bias computationally, reads within Hamming distance 2 were collapsed, and singletons that could not be merged were discarded. By aligning reads against IMGT, V, D and J genes, CDR3 length, and insertions or deletions at six rearrangement sites were assigned. Within each subset, clonotype counts were normalized to sorted cell number, and only after that were true diversity and Gini coefficients computed with the tcR R package. Repertoire sharing was quantified using the overlap coefficient calculated on TCRB nucleotide sequences. TCRdb took this table from immuneACCESS and kept in-frame rearrangements with V and J called. Such tables lack part of the clones; where checked against another copy, unresolved V genes explain under half of the gap, and the rest is unexplained. Clone size and the V and J calls come from that table; the DNA yielded D and trimming. The sample table contains some 370,000 clones; only one count was recorded for around 9.6% of them. Approximately 0.55% of the sample is held by the ten biggest clonotypes.

From its cysteine to its phenylalanine, the CDR3 spans 14 amino acids. Just the 42-base CDR3 DNA is kept, in frame starting at base 1. In the germline V gene, CDR1 corresponds to MNHEY and CDR2 to SVGAGI. The germline V and J ends show losses of 6 bases and 7 bases respectively, and no gene match explains 10 bases of the junction. The rearrangement joined TRBV6-5 to TRBJ1-1; TRBD1 matches 8 bases in the middle. Sequencing used central memory CD4+ T cells from blood. This sequence originates from a man aged 25-45 years with type 1 diabetes. The sequenced DNA: TGTGCCAGCAGAGTAATGACAGGGGAGGTTGAAGCTTTCTTT. Its amino acids are CASRVMTGEVEAFF.